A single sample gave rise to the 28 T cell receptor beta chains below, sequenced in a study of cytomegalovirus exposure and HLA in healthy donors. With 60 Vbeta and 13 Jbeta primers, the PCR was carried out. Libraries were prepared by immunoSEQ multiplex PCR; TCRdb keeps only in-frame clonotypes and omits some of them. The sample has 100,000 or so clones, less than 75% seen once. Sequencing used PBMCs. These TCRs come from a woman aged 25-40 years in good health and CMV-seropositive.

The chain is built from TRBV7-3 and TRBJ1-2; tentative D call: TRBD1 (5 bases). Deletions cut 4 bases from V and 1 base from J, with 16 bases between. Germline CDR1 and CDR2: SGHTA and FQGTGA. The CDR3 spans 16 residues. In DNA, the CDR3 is TGTGCCAGCAGCTCCGATCCAGGGCCTTATAACTATGGCTACACCTTC. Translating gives CASSSDPGPYNYGYTF.

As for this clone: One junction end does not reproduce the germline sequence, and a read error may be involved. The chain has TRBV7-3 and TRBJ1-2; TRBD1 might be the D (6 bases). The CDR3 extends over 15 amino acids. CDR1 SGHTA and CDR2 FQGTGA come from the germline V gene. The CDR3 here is CASSFPIRTAYGYPF. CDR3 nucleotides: TGTGCCAGCAGCTTCCCCATTCGGACAGCTTATGGCTACCCCTTC.

CDR3 region: CAGMTGGRLYEQYF. CDR3 DNA: TGTGCCGGCATGACAGGGGGACGACTCTACGAGCAGTACTTC. The chain recombines TRBV7-9 with TRBJ2-7, with 9 bases matching TRBD1. The germline gives CDR1 SEHNR, CDR2 FQNEAQ (reference sequence). V was pared by 11 bases and J by 3 bases, with 11 bases of the junction left unmatched. The CDR3 loop spans 14 amino acids.

CDR3 protein: CASSLTPDNEQFF. CDR3 coding DNA: TGTGCCAGCAGCTTAACCCCTGACAATGAGCAGTTCTTC. The gene calls are TRBV7-3 and TRBJ2-1; D unresolved. V lost 0 bases and J 5 bases, leaving 5 bases between the germline ends. Germline V gene lookup returns CDR1 SGHTA and CDR2 FQGTGA. CDR3 size: 13 residues.

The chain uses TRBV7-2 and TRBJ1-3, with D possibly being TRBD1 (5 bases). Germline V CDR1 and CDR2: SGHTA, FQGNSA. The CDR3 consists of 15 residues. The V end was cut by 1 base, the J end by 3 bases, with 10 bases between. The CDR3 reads CASSLDRTSGNTIYF. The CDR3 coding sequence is TGTGCCAGCAGCTTAGACAGGACGAGTGGAAACACCATATATTTT.

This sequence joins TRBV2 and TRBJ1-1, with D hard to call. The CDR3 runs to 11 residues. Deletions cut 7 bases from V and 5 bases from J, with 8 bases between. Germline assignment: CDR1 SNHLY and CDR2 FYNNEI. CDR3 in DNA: TGTGCCAGCACCGGGAAGACTGAAGCTTTCTTT. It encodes CASTGKTEAFF. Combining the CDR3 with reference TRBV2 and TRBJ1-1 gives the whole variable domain EPEVTQTPSHQVTQMGQEVILRCVPISNHLYFYWYRQILGQKVEFLVSFYNNEISEKSEIFDDQFSVERPDGSNFTLKIRSTKLEDSAMYFCASTGKTEAFFGQGTRLTVV.

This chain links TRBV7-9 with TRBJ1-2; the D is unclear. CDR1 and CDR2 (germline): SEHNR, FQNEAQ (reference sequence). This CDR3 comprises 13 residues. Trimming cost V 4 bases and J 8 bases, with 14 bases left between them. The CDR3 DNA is TGTGCCAGCAGCTCGGGCTCCGGGAGGGGCTACACCTTC. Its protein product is CASSSGSGRGYTF. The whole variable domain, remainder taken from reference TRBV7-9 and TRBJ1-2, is DTGVSQNPRHKITKRGQNVTFRCDPISEHNRLYWYRQTLGQGPEFLTYFQNEAQLEKSRLLSDRFSAERPKGSFSTLEIQRTEQGDSAMYLCASSSGSGRGYTFGSGTRLTVV.

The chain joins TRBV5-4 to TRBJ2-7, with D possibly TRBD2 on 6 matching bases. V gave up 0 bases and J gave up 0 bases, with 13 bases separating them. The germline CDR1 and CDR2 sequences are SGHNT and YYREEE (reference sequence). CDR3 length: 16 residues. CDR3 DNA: TGTGCCAGCAGCTTGGGTGGAGGGCAAACCTCCTACGAGCAGTACTTC. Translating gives CASSLGGGQTSYEQYF.

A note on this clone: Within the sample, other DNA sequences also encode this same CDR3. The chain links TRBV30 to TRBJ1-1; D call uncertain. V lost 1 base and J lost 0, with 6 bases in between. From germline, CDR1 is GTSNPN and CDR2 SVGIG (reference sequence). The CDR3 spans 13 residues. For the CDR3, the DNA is TGTGCCTGGAGTGGACACCTGAACACTGAAGCTTTCTTT. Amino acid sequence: CAWSGHLNTEAFF.

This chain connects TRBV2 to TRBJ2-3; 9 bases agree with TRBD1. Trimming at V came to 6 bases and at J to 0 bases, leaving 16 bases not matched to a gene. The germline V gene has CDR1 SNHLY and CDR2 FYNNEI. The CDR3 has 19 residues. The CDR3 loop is CASSLRGTGITSSTDTQYF. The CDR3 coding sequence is TGTGCCAGCAGCCTCCGAGGGACAGGGATCACATCTAGCACAGATACGCAGTATTTT.

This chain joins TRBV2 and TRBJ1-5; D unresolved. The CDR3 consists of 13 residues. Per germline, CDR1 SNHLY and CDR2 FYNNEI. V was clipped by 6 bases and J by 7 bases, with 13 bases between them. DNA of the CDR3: TGTGCCAGCAGGGGCGGGGTTCGGCAGCCCCAGCATTTT. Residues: CASRGGVRQPQHF.

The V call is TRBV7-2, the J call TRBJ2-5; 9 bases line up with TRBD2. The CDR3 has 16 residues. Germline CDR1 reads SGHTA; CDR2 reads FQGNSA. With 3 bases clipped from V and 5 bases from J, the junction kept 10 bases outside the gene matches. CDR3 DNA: TGTGCCAGCAGCTTTCTTGCGGGGGGGCTGCGGGAGACCCAGTACTTC. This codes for CASSFLAGGLRETQYF.

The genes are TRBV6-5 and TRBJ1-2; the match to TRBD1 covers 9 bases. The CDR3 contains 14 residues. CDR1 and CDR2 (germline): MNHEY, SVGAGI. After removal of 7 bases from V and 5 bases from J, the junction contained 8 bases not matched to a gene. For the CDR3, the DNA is TGTGCCAGCAAAAAACAGGGGGCAACATATGGCTACACCTTC. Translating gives CASKKQGATYGYTF.

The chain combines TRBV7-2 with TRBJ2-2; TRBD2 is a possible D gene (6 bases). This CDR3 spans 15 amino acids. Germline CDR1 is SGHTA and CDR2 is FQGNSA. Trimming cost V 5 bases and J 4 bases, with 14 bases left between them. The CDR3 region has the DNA TGTGCCAGCAGCCCATCGGGACTGATCACCGGGGAGCTGTTTTTT. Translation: CASSPSGLITGELFF. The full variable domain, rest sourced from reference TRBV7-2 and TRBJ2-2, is GAGVSQSPSNKVTEKGKDVELRCDPISGHTALYWYRQSLGQGLEFLIYFQGNSAPDKSGLPSDRFSAERTGGSVSTLTIQRTQQEDSAVYLCASSPSGLITGELFFGEGSRLTVL.

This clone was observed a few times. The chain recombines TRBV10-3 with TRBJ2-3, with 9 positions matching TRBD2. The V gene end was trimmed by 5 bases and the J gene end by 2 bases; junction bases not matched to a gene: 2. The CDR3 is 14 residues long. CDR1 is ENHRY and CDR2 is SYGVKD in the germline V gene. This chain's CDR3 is CAISLAGTTDTQYF. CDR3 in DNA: TGTGCCATCAGTCTAGCGGGGACCACAGATACGCAGTATTTT.

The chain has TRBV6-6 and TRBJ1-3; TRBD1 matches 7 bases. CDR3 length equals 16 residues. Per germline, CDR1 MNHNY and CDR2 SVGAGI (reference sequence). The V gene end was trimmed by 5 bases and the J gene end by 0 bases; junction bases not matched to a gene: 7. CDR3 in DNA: TGTGCCAGCAGTACCTTCCAGGGGGGCTCTGGAAACACCATATATTTT. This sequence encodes CASSTFQGGSGNTIYF.

The CDR3 spells CASSLGQGFLEAFF. For the CDR3, the DNA is TGTGCCAGCAGCTTAGGACAGGGGTTTCTTGAAGCTTTCTTT. The chain is built from TRBV7-2 and TRBJ1-1; 8 positions agree with TRBD1. CDR3 length equals 14 residues. Germline loops: CDR1 SGHTA, CDR2 FQGNSA. J gave up 7 bases and V 1 base, and 5 bases lay outside the gene matches.

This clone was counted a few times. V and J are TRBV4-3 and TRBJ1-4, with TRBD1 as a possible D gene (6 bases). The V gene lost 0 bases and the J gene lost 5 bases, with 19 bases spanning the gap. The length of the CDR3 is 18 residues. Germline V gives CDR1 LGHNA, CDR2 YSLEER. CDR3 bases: TGCGCCAGCAGCCAAGATCTCTGGACAGACCTGATGAATGAAAAACTGTTTTTT. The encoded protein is CASSQDLWTDLMNEKLFF.

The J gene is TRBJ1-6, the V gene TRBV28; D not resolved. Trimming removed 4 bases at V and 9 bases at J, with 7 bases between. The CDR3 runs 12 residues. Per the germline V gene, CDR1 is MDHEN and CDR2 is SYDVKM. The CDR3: CASSSGISPLHF. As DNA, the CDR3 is TGTGCCAGCAGTTCCGGGATTTCACCCCTCCACTTT.

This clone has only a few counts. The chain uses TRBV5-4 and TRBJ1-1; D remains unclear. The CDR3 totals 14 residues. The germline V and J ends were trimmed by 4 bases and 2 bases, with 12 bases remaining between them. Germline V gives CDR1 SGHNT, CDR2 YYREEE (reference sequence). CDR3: CASSIPVPNTEAFF. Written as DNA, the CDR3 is TGTGCCAGCAGCATTCCGGTCCCTAACACTGAAGCTTTCTTT.

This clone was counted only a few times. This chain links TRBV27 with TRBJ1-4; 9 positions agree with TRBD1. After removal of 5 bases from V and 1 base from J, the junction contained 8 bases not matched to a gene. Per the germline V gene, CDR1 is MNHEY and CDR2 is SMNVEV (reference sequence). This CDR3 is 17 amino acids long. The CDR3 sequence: CASSPSPGQGTNEKLFF. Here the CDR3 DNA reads TGTGCCAGCAGTCCCTCTCCGGGACAGGGAACTAATGAAAAACTGTTTTTT.

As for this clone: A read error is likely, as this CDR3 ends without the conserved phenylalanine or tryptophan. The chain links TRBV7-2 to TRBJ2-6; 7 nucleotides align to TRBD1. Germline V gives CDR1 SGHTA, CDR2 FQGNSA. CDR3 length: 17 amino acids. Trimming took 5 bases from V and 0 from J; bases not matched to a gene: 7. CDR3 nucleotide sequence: TGTGCCAGCAGCCTCCGGGGACAGAGCTCTGGGGCCAACGTCCTGACTCTC. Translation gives CASSLRGQSSGANVLTL.

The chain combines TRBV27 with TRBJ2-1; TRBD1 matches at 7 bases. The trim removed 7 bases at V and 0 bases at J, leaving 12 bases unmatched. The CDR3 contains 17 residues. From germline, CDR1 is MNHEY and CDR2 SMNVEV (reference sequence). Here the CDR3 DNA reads TGTGCCAGCACCGACAGGGTCCATAAAGGCTCCTACAATGAGCAGTTCTTC. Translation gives CASTDRVHKGSYNEQFF.

CDR3 in DNA: TGTGCCAGTAGTACTGGACAGGGGGTCTACGAGCAGTACTTC. It codes for CASSTGQGVYEQYF. The chain joins TRBV19 to TRBJ2-7; 10 positions match TRBD1. Germline loops: CDR1 LNHDA, CDR2 SQIVND (reference sequence). V trimming: 4 bases; J trimming: 3 bases; junction bases outside the gene matches: 3. The CDR3 covers 14 residues. The complete variable domain, with remaining parts taken from reference TRBV19 and TRBJ2-7, reads DGGITQSPKYLFRKEGQNVTLSCEQNLNHDAMYWYRQDPGQGLRLIYYSQIVNDFQKGDIAEGYSVSREKKESFPLTVTSAQKNPTAFYLCASSTGQGVYEQYFGPGTRLTVT.

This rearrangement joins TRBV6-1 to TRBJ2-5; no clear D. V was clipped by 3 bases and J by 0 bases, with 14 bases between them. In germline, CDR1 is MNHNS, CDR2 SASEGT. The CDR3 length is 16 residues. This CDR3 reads CASSDASWWYQETQYF. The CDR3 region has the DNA TGTGCCAGCAGTGACGCGTCGTGGTGGTACCAAGAGACCCAGTACTTC.

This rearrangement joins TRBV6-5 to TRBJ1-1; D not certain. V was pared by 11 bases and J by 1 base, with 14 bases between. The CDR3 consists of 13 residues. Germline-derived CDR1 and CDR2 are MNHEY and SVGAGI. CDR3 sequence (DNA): TGTGCCTCAAATGGGCACTCGAACACTGAAGCTTTCTTT. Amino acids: CASNGHSNTEAFF.

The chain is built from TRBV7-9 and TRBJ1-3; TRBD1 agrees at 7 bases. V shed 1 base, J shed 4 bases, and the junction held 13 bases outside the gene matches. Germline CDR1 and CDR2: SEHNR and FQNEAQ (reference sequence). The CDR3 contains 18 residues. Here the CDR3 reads CASSLGRDSRPRGNTIYF. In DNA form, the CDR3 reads TGTGCCAGCAGCTTAGGTCGGGACAGTAGGCCGCGCGGAAACACCATATATTTT.

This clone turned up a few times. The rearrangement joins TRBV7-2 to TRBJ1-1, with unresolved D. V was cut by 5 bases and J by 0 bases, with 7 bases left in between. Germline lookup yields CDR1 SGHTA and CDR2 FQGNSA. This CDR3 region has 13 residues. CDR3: CASSVFMNTEAFF. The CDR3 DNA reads TGTGCCAGCAGCGTATTTATGAACACTGAAGCTTTCTTT.